This T cell receptor (beta chain) was sequenced during a study of blood T cell repertoires in COVID-19. Measured with immunoSEQ multiplex PCR; TCRdb has only the in-frame clones, and not every one. Altogether about 360,000 clones are present, approximately 86% being singletons, with the ten largest covering about 2.9%. CDR1 is LGHDT, CDR2 YNNKEL, per germline (reference sequence). The CDR3 runs to 14 residues. The V gene lost 0 bases and the J gene lost 2 bases, with 8 bases spanning the gap. This clonotype was obtained from a human donor in a cohort sampled during active COVID-19. The V and J genes are TRBV3-1 (or the pseudogene TRBV3-2) and TRBJ2-7, with unresolved D. Material: peripheral blood. CDR3 amino acids: CASSQDPIPYEQYF. DNA of the CDR3: TGTGCCAGCAGCCAAGACCCCATTCCCTACGAGCAGTACTTC.